A selection of T cell receptor beta chains follows, all from one sample in a study of lymphopenia after photon versus proton radiotherapy. Sequencing used immunoSEQ multiplex PCR; TCRdb keeps in-frame clones, though not all of them. The sample has fewer than 65,000 clones, around 86% seen once. The sample in question was peripheral blood, obtained from a patient treated with photon-based radiotherapy. Receptors originate from a man aged 40-50 years with gastric cancer. Each CDR3 is given with its conserved first and last residue. D genes are given only for firm matches. Size is stated for part of the rows, as once, few or many counts, or as a class when the clone is expanded.

D,J,size,length,V,CDR3,DNA
TRBD1,TRBJ2-1,.,17,TRBV4-3,CASSQDVGTGGYNEQFF,TGCGCCAGCAGCCAAGACGTTGGGACAGGGGGCTACAATGAGCAGTTCTTC
TRBD1,TRBJ1-1,.,12,TRBV6-5,CASRRQGSLAFF,TGTGCCAGCAGGCGACAGGGTAGTTTAGCTTTCTTT
.,TRBJ2-3,.,14,TRBV7-9,CASSPMTHTDTQYF,TGTGCCAGCAGCCCAATGACCCACACAGATACGCAGTATTTT
.,TRBJ1-2,.,10,TRBV2,CASSEGGYTF,TGTGCCAGCAGTGAGGGTGGCTACACCTTC
TRBD1,TRBJ1-1,few,13,TRBV10-3,CAIRTGPNTEAFF,TGTGCCATAAGGACAGGGCCGAACACTGAAGCTTTCTTT
.,TRBJ1-5,once,14,TRBV28,CASSLLLGNQPQHF,TGTGCCAGCAGTTTGCTCCTGGGCAATCAGCCCCAGCATTTT
.,TRBJ2-7,.,14,TRBV11-2,CASSSPGVLYEQYF,TGTGCCAGCAGCTCGCCCGGGGTGCTCTACGAGCAGTACTTC
.,TRBJ1-5,few,15,TRBV4-1,CASSQGRGAGQPQHF,TGCGCCAGCAGCCAAGGAAGGGGCGCGGGTCAGCCCCAGCATTTT
TRBD1,TRBJ1-1,.,14,TRBV11-2,CASSLDRAGTEAFF,TGTGCCAGCAGCCTAGACAGGGCCGGCACTGAAGCTTTCTTT
.,TRBJ1-1,.,14,TRBV19,CAIRRGVGDTEAFF,TGTGCCATTCGGCGGGGAGTAGGGGACACTGAAGCTTTCTTT
.,TRBJ1-1,few,14,TRBV7-3,CASSPSGVSTEAFF,TGTGCCAGCAGCCCCTCCGGGGTAAGCACTGAAGCTTTCTTT
.,TRBJ2-3,.,17,TRBV13,CASSLGLGQASTDTQYF,TGTGCCAGCAGCTTAGGCCTCGGGCAGGCCAGCACAGATACGCAGTATTTT
.,TRBJ2-3,.,14,TRBV18,CASSSQTYTDTQYF,TGTGCCAGCTCGAGTCAAACCTACACAGATACGCAGTATTTT
.,TRBJ1-3,.,15,TRBV18,CASSPPVQGGNTIYF,TGTGCCAGCTCACCACCGGTACAGGGCGGAAACACCATATATTTT
.,TRBJ1-1,.,15,TRBV29-1,CSVGGRTRRSTEAFF,TGCAGCGTTGGGGGACGCACCCGAAGGTCGACTGAAGCTTTCTTT
.,TRBJ2-2,few,16,TRBV5-1,CASSLLQGSNTGELFF,TGCGCCAGCAGCTTGTTACAGGGATCGAACACCGGGGAGCTGTTTTTT
.,TRBJ2-5,once,12,TRBV2,CASDVGGETQYF,TGTGCCAGCGACGTCGGGGGCGAGACCCAGTACTTC